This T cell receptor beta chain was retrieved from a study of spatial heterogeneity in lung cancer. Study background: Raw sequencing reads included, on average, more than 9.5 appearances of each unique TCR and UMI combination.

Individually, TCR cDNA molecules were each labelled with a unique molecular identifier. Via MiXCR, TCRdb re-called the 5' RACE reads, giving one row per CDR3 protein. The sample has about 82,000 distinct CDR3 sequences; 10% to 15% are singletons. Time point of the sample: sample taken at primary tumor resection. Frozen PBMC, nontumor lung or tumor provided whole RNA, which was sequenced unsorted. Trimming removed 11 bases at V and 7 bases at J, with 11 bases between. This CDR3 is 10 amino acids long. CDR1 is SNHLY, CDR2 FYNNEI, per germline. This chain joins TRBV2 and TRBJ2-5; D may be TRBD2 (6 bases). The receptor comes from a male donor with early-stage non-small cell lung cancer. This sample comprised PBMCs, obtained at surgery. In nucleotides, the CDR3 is TGTGCCTCCTCCGGGAGGACCCAGTACTTC. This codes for CASSGRTQYF.